This T cell receptor beta chain was recorded in a study of cytomegalovirus exposure and HLA in healthy donors. The PCR used 60 Vbeta and 13 Jbeta primers. The table came from immunoSEQ multiplex PCR; TCRdb's copy has only in-frame clones and leaves some out. The sample comprises about 120,000 clones, 50% to 80% of which are singletons, and more than 6.5% rests with the top ten. This clone was seen just once. The CDR3 covers 15 residues. V lost 4 bases and J 0 bases, leaving 13 bases between the germline ends. Per germline, CDR1 SGDLS and CDR2 YYNGEE. The chain recombines TRBV9 with TRBJ1-1; D is uncertain. This sequence originates from a woman in her 40s in good health and CMV-seropositive. The source material was PBMCs. DNA for the CDR3: TGTGCCAGCAGCCCCCGGGGTTCTATGAACACTGAAGCTTTCTTT. Translated: CASSPRGSMNTEAFF.